This T cell receptor (beta chain) was captured by sequencing in a study of blood T cell repertoires in COVID-19. Study-level background: COVID-19 samples, acute and convalescent, were from the United States, Italy and Spain. T cells, B-cell-depleted T cells, or PBMCs provided the cDNA or gDNA that served as material.

Authors' data handling: Amplification of reference gene primers was used by the study to estimate nucleated cell counts. TCRdb's copy holds only in-frame clones and misses some; the assay was immunoSEQ multiplex PCR. V and J calls and clone size follow that table, whereas D and trimming were derived from the DNA. The sample records fewer than 150,000 clones, approximately 86% being singletons. This CDR3 region has 16 residues. V was pared by 3 bases and J by 8 bases, with 19 bases between. The germline V gene encodes CDR1 SGHTA and CDR2 FQGNSA. J is TRBJ1-4 and V is TRBV7-2; possible D gene TRBD1, 5 bases. The sample consisted of peripheral blood. The receptor was isolated from a woman aged 45-65 years with active or convalescent COVID-19. CDR3 DNA: TGTGCCAGCAGCTTTTCCCTCGGGGGAGTGGGAGAAAAACTGTTTTTT. It specifies CASSFSLGGVGEKLFF.